Sequencing of this TCR beta chain was carried out in a study of response to subunit inactivated influenza vaccine. The study's findings and limits: There was a suggestion from the authors that each seasonal influenza vaccination recruits few new T cells.

TCRdb re-derived calls from the RT-PCR reads in MiXCR, one entry per CDR3 protein. Among around 520,000 distinct CDR3 sequences listed, approximately 12% were seen once. There are 16 residues in the CDR3. V was cut by 3 bases and J by 4 bases, with 20 bases left in between. CDR1 is SGHRS and CDR2 is YFSETQ in the germline V gene. This clonotype appeared many times. Its antigen is still unknown. This chain links TRBV5-1 with TRBJ2-7, with a weak D call TRBD1 (7 bases). The starting material was PBMCs from blood, obtained on the day of vaccination. This TCR derives from a man aged 50-60 years who received an inactivated influenza vaccine. Here the CDR3 reads CASSSSGTEGGYEQYF. CDR3 DNA: TGCGCCAGCAGCTCCTCCGGGACAGAGGGGGGATACGAGCAGTACTTC.